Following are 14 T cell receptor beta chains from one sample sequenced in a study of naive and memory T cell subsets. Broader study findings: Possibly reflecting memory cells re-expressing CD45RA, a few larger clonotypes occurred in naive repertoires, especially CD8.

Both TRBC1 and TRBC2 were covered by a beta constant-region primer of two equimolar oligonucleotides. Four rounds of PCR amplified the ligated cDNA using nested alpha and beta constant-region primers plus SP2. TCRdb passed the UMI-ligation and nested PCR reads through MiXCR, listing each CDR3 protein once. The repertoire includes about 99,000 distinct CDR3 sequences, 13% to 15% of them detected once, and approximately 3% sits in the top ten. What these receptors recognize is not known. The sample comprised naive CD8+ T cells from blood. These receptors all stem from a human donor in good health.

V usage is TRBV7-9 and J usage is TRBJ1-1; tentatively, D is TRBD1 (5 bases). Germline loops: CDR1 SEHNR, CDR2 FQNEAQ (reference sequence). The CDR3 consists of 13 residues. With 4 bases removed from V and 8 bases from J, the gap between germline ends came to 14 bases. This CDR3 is CASSYQGNSEAFF. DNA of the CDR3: TGTGCCAGCAGCTACCAGGGCAACTCGGAAGCTTTCTTT.

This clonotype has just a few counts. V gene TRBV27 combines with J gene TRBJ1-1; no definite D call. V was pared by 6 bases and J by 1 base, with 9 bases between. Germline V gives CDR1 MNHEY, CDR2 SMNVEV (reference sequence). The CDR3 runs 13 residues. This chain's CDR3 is CASRGRGNTEAFF. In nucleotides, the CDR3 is TGTGCCAGCAGGGGTCGGGGGAACACTGAAGCTTTCTTT.

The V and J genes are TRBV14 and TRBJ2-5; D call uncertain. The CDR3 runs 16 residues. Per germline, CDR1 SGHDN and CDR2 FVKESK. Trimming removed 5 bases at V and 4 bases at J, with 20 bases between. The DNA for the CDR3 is TGTGCCAGCAGCGCCACCTTGGGCTGGGGAAGAGAGACCCAGTACTTC. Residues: CASSATLGWGRETQYF. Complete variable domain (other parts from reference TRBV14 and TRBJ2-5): EAGVTQFPSHSVIEKGQTVTLRCDPISGHDNLYWYRRVMGKEIKFLLHFVKESKQDESGMPNNRFLAERTGGTYSTLKVQPAELEDSGVYFCASSATLGWGRETQYFGPGTRLLVL.

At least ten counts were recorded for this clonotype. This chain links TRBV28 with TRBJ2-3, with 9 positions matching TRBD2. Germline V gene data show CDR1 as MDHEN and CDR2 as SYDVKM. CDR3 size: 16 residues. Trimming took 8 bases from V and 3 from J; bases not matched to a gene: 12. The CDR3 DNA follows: TGTGCCAGCGTGTGGGCTAGCGGGGTCAGTACAGATACGCAGTATTTT. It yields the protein CASVWASGVSTDTQYF.

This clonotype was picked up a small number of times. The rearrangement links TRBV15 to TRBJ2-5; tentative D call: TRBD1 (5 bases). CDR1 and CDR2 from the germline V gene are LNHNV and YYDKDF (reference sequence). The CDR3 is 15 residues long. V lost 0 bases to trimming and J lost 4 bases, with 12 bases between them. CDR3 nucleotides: TGTGCCACCAGCAGAGACACCAGGGTCTCAGAGACCCAGTACTTC. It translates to CATSRDTRVSETQYF.

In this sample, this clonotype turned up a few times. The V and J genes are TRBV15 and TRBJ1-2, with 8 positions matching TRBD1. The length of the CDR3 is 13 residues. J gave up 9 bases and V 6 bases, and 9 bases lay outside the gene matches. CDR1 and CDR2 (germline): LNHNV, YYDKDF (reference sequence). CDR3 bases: TGTGCCACCAGAAGACAGGGGATCTTAAGCTACACCTTC. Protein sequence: CATRRQGILSYTF.

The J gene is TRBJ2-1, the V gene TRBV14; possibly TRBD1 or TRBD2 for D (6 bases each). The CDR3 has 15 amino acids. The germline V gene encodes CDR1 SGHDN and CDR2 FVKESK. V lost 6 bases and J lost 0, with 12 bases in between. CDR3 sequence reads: CASSPWGASYNEQFF. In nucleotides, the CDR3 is TGTGCCAGCAGTCCATGGGGGGCCTCCTACAATGAGCAGTTCTTC.

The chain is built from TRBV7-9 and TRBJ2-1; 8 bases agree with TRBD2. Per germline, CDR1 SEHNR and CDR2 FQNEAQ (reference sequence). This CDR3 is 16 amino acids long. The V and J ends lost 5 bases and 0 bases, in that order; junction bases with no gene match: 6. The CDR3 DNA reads TGTGCCAGCAGCGCCAATCTAGCGGGCTCCTACAATGAGCAGTTCTTC. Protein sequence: CASSANLAGSYNEQFF.

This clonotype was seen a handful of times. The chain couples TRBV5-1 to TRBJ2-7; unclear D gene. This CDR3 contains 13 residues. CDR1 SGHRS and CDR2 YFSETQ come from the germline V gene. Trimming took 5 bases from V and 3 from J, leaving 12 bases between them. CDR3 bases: TGCGCCAGCAGGTCGGCGGCCAGCTACGAGCAGTACTTC. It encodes CASRSAASYEQYF.

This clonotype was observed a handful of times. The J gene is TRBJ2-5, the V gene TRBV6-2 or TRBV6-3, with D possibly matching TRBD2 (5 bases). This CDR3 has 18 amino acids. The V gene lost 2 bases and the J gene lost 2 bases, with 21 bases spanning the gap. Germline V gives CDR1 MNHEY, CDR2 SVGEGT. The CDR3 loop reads CASSYPEGASLIQETQYF. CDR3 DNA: TGTGCCAGCAGTTACCCAGAGGGAGCCTCATTAATACAAGAGACCCAGTACTTC.

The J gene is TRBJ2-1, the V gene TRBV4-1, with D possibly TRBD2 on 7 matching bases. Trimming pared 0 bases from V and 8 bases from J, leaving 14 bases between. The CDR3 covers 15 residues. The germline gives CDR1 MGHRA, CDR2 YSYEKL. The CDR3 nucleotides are TGCGCCAGCAGCCAAGAGGGGGGGGGCCGCTATGAGCAGTTCTTC. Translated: CASSQEGGGRYEQFF.

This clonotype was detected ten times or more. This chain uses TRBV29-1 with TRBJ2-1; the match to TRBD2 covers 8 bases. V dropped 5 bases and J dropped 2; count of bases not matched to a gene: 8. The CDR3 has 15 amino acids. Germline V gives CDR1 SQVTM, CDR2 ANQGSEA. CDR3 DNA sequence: TGCAGCGTTCAGCTACCGGGAGGGCCCTACAATGAGCAGTTCTTC. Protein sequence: CSVQLPGGPYNEQFF.

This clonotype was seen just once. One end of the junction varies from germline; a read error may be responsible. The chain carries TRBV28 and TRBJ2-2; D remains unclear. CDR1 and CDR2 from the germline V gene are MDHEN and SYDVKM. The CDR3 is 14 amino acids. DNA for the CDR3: TGTGCCGGCAGCCCCCGACAGAACACCGGGGAGCTGTTTTTT. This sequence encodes CAGSPRQNTGELFF. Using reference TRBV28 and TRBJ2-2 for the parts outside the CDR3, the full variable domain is DVKVTQSSRYLVKRTGEKVFLECVQDMDHENMFWYRQDPGLGLRLIYFSYDVKMKEKGDIPEGYSVSREKKERFSLILESASTNQTSMYLCAGSPRQNTGELFFGEGSRLTVL.

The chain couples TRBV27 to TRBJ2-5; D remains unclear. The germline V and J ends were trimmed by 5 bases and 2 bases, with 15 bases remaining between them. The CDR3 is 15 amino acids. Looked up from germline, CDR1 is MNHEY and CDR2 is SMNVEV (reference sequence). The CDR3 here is CASSNRLGQQETQYF. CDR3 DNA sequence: TGTGCCAGCAGTAATAGATTGGGCCAACAAGAGACCCAGTACTTC.